These 2 T cell receptor beta chains came from one sample sequenced in a study of T cell responses to AZD1222 COVID-19 vaccine. Generated by immunoSEQ multiplex PCR, the TCRdb table keeps only in-frame clones and is missing some. The sample lists roughly 120,000 clones, 88% seen once, with 18% in the top ten. The input for sequencing was peripheral blood, taken on day 0 of MenACWY control vaccination. The receptors derive from an adult in good health.

To note about this clone: The identical CDR3 is also encoded by other nucleotide sequences in the sample. The chain uses TRBV20-1 and TRBJ1-1; D unclear. Per the germline V gene, CDR1 is DFQATT and CDR2 is SNEGSKA (reference sequence). V gave up 1 base and J gave up 5 bases, with 5 bases separating them. This CDR3 comprises 11 residues. CDR3 in DNA: TGCAGTGCTAGAGGGGGAACTGAAGCTTTCTTT. It codes for CSARGGTEAFF.

This clone was found a few times. The same CDR3 can be traced to other DNA sequences in this sample. CDR3 coding DNA: TGTGCCAGCAGCCCTAGTCTGAACACTGAAGCTTTCTTT. Amino acid sequence: CASSPSLNTEAFF. The chain recombines TRBV7-3 with TRBJ1-1; D ambiguous. Looked up from germline, CDR1 is SGHTA and CDR2 is FQGTGA. The CDR3 has 13 residues. V was pared by 5 bases and J by 0 bases, with 7 bases between.